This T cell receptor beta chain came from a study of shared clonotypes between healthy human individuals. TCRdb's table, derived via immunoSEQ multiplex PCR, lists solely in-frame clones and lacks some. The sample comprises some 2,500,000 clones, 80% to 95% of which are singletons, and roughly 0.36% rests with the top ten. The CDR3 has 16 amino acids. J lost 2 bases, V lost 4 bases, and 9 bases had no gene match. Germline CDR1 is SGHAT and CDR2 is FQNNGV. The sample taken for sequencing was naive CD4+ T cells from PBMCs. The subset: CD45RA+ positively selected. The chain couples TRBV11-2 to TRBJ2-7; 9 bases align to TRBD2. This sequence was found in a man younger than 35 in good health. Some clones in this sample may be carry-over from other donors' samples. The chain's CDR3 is CASSSIAGEGAYEQYF. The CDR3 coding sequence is TGTGCCAGCAGCTCTATAGCGGGAGAGGGGGCCTACGAGCAGTACTTC.